Reported below is one T cell receptor beta chain. Its antigen is as yet unknown. One junction end disagrees with the germline gene, perhaps due to a read error. In TCRdb, the multiplex PCR reads were re-called with MiXCR into one record per CDR3 protein. The data hold 190,000 or so distinct CDR3 sequences, with roughly 31% observed a single time. Axillary draining lymph nodes of breast cancer patients supplied the node samples. This sample was included in a study of breast tumors, draining lymph nodes, adjacent tissues. Study-wide results and limits: Tumors had less TCR diversity than lymph nodes, more than nontumor tissue.

The V gene's germline CDR1 is ENHRY and CDR2 SYGVKD. The CDR3 loop spans 14 amino acids. The TCR originated in a female donor with breast cancer. Some clones in this sample may be carry-over from other donors' samples. This rearrangement joins TRBV10-3 to TRBJ1-5; D ambiguous. Sequenced sample: axillary lymph node tissue. CDR3 in amino acids: CAISPTSSSQPQHF. The CDR3 nucleotides read TGTGCCATCAGTCCGACTAGCAGCAGTCAGCCCCAGCATTTT.